The clone carrying this TCR beta chain was seen many times. Antigen unknown. Listed TCR primers and previously described methods were used for bulk TCR libraries. TCRdb reprocessed the PCR reads via MiXCR and lists one record per CDR3 protein. The table lists roughly 320,000 distinct CDR3 sequences, 20% to 25% of them singletons. This record belongs to a study of molecular identifiers for immune sequencing clone quantification. The study's findings and limits: Reportedly, one cell's Jurkat TCR RNA was detected within 1,100,000 naive CD8 cells. Clones of above 20 RNA copies carried over 97% of effector molecules; in naive cells they carried under 1%.

The CDR3 contains 15 residues. The ends lost 5 bases at V and 6 bases at J; junction bases unmatched: 12. The V gene's germline CDR1 is LNHNV and CDR2 YYDKDF (reference sequence). The sequence derives from a human donor in good health. Some libraries in this study had Jurkat cell RNA spiked in. The chain has TRBV15 and TRBJ2-5; 7 nucleotides agree with TRBD1. Sequencing was done on a sample of naive CD8+ T cells from blood, with Jurkat cell RNA spiked in. Subset in this sample: FACS-sorted CD8+CD4-CCR7+CD45RA+ naive T cells. The CDR3 loop reads CATSPPGGSQKTQYF. In DNA, the CDR3 is TGTGCCACCAGCCCACCAGGGGGTTCGCAAAAGACCCAGTACTTC.